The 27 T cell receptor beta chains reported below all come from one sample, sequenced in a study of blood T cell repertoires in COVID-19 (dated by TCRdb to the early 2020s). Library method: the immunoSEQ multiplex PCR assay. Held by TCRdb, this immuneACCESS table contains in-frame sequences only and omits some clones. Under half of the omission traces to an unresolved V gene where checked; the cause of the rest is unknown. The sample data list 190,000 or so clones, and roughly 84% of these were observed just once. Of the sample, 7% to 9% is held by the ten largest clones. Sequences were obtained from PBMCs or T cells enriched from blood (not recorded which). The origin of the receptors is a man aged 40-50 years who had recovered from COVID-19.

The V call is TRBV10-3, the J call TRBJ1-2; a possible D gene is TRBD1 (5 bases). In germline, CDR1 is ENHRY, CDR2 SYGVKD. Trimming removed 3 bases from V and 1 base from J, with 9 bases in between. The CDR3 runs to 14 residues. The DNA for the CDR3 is TGTGCCATCAGTGATCAGGGACTTAACTATGGCTACACCTTC. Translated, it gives CAISDQGLNYGYTF.

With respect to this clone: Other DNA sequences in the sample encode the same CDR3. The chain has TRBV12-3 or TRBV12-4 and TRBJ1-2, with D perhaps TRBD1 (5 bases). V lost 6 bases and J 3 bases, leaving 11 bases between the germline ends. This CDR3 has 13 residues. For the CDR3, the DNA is TGTGCCAGCAGCCGCCAAGGGGACTATGGCTACACCTTC. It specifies CASSRQGDYGYTF.

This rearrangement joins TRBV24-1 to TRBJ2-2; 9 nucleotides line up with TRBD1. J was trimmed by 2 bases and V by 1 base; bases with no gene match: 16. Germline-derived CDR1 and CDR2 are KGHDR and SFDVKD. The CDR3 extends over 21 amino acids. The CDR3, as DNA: TGTGCCACCAGTGATTTAAAGGTCAGGACAGGGGATGTGATCAACACCGGGGAGCTGTTTTTT. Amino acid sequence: CATSDLKVRTGDVINTGELFF.

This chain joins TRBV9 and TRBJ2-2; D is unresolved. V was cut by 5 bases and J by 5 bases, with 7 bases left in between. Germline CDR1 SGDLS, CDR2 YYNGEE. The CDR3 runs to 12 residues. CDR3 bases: TGTGCCAGCAGTAGGAGTACCGGGGAGCTGTTTTTT. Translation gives CASSRSTGELFF. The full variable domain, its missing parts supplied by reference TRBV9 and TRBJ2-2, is DSGVTQTPKHLITATGQRVTLRCSPRSGDLSVYWYQQSLDQGLQFLIQYYNGEERAKGNILERFSAQQFPDLHSELNLSSLELGDSALYFCASSRSTGELFFGEGSRLTVL.

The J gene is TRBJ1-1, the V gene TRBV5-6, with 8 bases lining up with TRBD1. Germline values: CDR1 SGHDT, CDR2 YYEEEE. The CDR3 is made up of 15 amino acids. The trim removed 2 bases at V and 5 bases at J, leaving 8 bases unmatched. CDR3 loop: CASSLISGGSTEAFF. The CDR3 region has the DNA TGTGCCAGCAGCTTAATCTCAGGGGGCAGTACTGAAGCTTTCTTT.

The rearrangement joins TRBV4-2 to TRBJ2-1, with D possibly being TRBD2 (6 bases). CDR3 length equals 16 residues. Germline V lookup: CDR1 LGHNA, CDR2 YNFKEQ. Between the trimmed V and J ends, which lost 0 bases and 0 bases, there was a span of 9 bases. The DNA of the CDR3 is TGTGCCAGCAGCCAAGATCGGGGGAGCTCCTACAATGAGCAGTTCTTC. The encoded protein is CASSQDRGSSYNEQFF.

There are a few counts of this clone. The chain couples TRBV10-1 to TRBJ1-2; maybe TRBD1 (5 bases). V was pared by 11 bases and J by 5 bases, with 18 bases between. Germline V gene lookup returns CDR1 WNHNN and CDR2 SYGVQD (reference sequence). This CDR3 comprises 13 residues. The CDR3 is CAGKGANFYGYTF. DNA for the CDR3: TGCGCCGGCAAAGGGGCGAATTTTTATGGCTACACCTTC.

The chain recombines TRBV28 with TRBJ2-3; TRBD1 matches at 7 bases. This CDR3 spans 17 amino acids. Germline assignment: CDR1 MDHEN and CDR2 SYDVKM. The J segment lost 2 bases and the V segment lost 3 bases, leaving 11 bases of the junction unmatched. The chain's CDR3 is CASSFYRDSLFTDTQYF. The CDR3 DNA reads TGTGCCAGCAGTTTCTACCGGGACAGTTTATTCACAGATACGCAGTATTTT.

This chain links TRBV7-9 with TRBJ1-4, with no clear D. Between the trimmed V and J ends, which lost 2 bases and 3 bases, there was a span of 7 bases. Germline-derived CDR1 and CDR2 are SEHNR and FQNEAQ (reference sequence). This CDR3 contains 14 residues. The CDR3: CASSLKGANEKLFF. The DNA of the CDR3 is TGTGCCAGCAGCTTAAAGGGAGCTAATGAAAAACTGTTTTTT.

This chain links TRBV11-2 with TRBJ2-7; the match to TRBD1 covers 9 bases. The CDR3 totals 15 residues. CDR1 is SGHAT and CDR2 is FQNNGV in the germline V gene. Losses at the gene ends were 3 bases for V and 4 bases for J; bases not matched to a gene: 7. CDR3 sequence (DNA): TGTGCCAGCAGCTTTGGGGGACAGGGCGTTTACGAGCAGTACTTC. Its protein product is CASSFGGQGVYEQYF.

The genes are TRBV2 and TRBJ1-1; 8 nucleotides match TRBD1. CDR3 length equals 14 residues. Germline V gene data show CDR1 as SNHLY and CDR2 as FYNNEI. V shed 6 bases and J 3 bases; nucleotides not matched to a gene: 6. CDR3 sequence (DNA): TGTGCCAGCAGGACAGGGGTCTACGACACTGAAGCTTTCTTT. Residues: CASRTGVYDTEAFF.

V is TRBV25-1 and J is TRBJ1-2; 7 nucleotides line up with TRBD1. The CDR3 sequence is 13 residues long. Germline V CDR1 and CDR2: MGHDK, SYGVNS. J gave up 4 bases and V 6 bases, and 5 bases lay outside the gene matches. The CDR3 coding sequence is TGTGCCAGCAGAAAAACAGGGGTCTATGGCTACACCTTC. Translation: CASRKTGVYGYTF.

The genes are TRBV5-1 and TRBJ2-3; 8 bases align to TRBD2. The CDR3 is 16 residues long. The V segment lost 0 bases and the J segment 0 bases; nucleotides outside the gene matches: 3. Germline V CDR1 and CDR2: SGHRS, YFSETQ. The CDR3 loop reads CASSLGTSSSTDTQYF. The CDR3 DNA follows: TGCGCCAGCAGCTTGGGGACTAGCTCTAGCACAGATACGCAGTATTTT.

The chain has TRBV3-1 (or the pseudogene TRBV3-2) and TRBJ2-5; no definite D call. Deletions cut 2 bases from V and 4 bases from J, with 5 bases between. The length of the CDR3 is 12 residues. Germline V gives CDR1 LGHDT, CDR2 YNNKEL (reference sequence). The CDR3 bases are TGTGCCAGCAGCCAACCGGGAGAGACCCAGTACTTC. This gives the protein CASSQPGETQYF.

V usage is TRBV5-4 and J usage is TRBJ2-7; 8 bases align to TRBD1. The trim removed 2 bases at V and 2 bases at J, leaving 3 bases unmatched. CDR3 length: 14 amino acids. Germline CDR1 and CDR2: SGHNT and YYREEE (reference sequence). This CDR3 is CASSFGQGTYEQYF. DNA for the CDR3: TGTGCCAGCAGCTTCGGACAGGGCACCTACGAGCAGTACTTC.

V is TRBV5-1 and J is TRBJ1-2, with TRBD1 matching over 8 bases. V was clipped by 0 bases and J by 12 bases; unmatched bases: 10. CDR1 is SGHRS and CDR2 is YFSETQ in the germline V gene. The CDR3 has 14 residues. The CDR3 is CASSLAPGQEGDTF. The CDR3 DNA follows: TGCGCCAGCAGCTTGGCCCCGGGACAGGAGGGCGACACCTTC.

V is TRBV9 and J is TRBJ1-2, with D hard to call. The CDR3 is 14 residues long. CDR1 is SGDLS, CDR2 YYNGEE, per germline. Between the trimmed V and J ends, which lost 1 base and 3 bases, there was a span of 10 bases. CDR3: CASSVSTGDYGYTF. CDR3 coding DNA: TGTGCCAGCAGCGTATCTACTGGAGACTATGGCTACACCTTC. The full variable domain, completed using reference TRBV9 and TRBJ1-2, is DSGVTQTPKHLITATGQRVTLRCSPRSGDLSVYWYQQSLDQGLQFLIQYYNGEERAKGNILERFSAQQFPDLHSELNLSSLELGDSALYFCASSVSTGDYGYTFGSGTRLTVV.

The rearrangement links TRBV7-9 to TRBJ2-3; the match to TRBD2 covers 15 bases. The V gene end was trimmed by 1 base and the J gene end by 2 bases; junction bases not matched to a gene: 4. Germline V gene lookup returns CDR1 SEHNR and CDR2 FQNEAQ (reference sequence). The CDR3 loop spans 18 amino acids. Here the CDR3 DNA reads TGTGCCAGCAGCTTAGGAGGGACTAGCGGGGGGTTCACAGATACGCAGTATTTT. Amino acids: CASSLGGTSGGFTDTQYF.

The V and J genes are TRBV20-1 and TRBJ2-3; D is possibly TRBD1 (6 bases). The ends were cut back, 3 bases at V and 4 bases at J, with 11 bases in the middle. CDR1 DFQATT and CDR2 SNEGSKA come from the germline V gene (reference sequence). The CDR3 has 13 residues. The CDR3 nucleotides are TGCAGTGCTAGTCACAGGGTCGCAGATACGCAGTATTTT. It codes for CSASHRVADTQYF.

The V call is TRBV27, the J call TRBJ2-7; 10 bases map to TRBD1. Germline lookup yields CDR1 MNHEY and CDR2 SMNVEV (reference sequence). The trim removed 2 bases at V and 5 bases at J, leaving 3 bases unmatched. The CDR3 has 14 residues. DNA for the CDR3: TGTGCCAGCAGTTTAGGGACAGGGGAGAACGAGCAGTACTTC. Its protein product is CASSLGTGENEQYF.

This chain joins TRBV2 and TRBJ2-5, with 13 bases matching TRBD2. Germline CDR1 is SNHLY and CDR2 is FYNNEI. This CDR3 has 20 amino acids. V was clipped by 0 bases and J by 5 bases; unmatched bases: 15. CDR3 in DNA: TGTGCCAGCAGTGAAGCGGTAATTTCACTAGCGGGGGGGCCACGCGAGACCCAGTACTTC. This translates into CASSEAVISLAGGPRETQYF.

The CDR3 here is CASSELGRDYGYTF. CDR3 nucleotide sequence: TGTGCCAGCAGTGAATTAGGCAGGGACTATGGCTACACCTTC. The chain uses TRBV25-1 and TRBJ1-2, with TRBD1 as a possible D gene (5 bases). The CDR3 runs 14 residues. Germline assignment: CDR1 MGHDK and CDR2 SYGVNS. V gave up 1 base and J gave up 3 bases, with 9 bases separating them.

CDR3 protein: CAIKGRVGGGTEAFF. The DNA for the CDR3 is TGTGCCATCAAGGGGAGGGTGGGTGGAGGCACTGAAGCTTTCTTT. The rearrangement links TRBV10-3 to TRBJ1-1, with TRBD1 as a possible D gene (5 bases). V lost 7 bases and J 4 bases, leaving 19 bases between the germline ends. This CDR3 has 15 amino acids. Germline-derived CDR1 and CDR2 are ENHRY and SYGVKD.

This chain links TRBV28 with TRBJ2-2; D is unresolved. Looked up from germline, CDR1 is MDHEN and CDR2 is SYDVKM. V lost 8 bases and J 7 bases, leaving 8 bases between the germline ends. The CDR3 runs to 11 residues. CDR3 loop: CASGRFGELFF. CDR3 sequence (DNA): TGTGCCAGCGGCCGATTCGGGGAGCTGTTTTTT.

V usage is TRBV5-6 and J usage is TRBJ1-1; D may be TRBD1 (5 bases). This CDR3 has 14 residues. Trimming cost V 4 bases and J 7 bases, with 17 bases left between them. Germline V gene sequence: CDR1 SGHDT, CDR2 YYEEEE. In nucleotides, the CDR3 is TGTGCCAGCAGCCCTGGAGGGGAGGGTAGTGAAGCTTTCTTT. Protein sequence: CASSPGGEGSEAFF.

CDR3 coding DNA: TGTGCCAGCTCACCTGGTACAGGGGAGAATGGCTACACCTTC. It encodes CASSPGTGENGYTF. The chain combines TRBV18 with TRBJ1-2, with TRBD1 matching 7 bases. Germline CDR1 and CDR2: KGHSH and LQKENI. The J segment lost 6 bases and the V segment lost 3 bases, leaving 7 bases of the junction unmatched. This CDR3 region has 14 residues.

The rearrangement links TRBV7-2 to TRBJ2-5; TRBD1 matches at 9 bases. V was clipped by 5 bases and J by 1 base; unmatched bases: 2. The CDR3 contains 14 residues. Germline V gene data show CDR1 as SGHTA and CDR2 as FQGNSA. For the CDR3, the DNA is TGTGCCAGCAGCCTGACAGGGGGCCAAGAGACCCAGTACTTC. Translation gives CASSLTGGQETQYF.